These 10 T cell receptor beta chains share one sample of origin, sequenced in a study of vaccination and CD4 T cells after COVID-19. As to treatment: roughly ten-day PBMC culture with coronavirus spike peptide pools or control peptides (ViraFEST assay). Cultured CD4+ T cells had their DNA profiled by the Oncomine TCR Beta short-read assay. TCRdb re-analysed the PCR reads in MiXCR, keeping a single row per CDR3 protein. Among about 20,000 distinct CDR3 sequences, around 55% were seen once, and the ten largest hold about 15%. No cognate antigen is known for these TCRs. What was sequenced was CD4+ T cells from blood, cultured in vitro. The source of these receptors is a human donor who had recovered from COVID-19.

This sequence joins TRBV21-1 and TRBJ2-4; the D call of TRBD1 is as the table states it, not checked on the DNA. TRBV21-1 is reported as a pseudogene. The CDR3 is 16 amino acids. CDR3 protein: CASSKAPGQGENIQYF. The CDR3 DNA follows: TGTGCCAGCAGCAAAGCGCCGGGACAGGGAGAAAACATTCAGTACTTC.

This chain uses TRBV15 with TRBJ2-4; TRBD1 matches at 10 bases. CDR3 length equals 15 residues. CDR1 LNHNV and CDR2 YYDKDF come from the germline V gene (reference sequence). Unmatched junction bases numbered 9, after V lost 5 bases and J lost 8 bases. The CDR3 nucleotides read TGTGCCACCAGCGCTCCCGGGACAGGGGACTACATTCAGTACTTC. The encoded protein is CATSAPGTGDYIQYF. Full variable domain (missing parts from reference TRBV15 and TRBJ2-4): DAMVIQNPRYQVTQFGKPVTLSCSQTLNHNVMYWYQQKSSQAPKLLFHYYDKDFNNEADTPDNFQSRRPNTSFCFLDIRSPGLGDTAMYLCATSAPGTGDYIQYFGAGTRLSVL.

The genes are TRBV4-2 and TRBJ2-7; tentative D call: TRBD2 (5 bases). The CDR3 loop spans 15 amino acids. The germline V gene encodes CDR1 LGHNA and CDR2 YNFKEQ. V lost 1 base and J 3 bases, leaving 13 bases between the germline ends. In DNA form, the CDR3 reads TGTGCCAGCAGCCAAGCGGGGTTCACTAGCTACGAGCAGTACTTC. Its translation: CASSQAGFTSYEQYF.

The chain combines TRBV12-1 with TRBJ1-6; the table's D gene call, TRBD1, was not cross checked with the DNA. TRBV12-1 is assigned pseudogene status. This CDR3 spans 16 amino acids. The CDR3 loop is CASPRKEHRDGSPLHF. The CDR3 DNA is TGTGCCAGTCCCCGAAAGGAGCACAGGGACGGTTCACCCCTCCACTTT.

In this sample, this clonotype turned up a few times. The V call is TRBV29-1, the J call TRBJ2-5; TRBD2 agrees at 11 bases. Per germline, CDR1 SQVTM and CDR2 ANQGSEA. This CDR3 has 16 amino acids. With 8 bases clipped from V and 0 bases from J, the junction kept 11 bases outside the gene matches. This CDR3 reads CSLKGLAGGNQETQYF. CDR3 in DNA: TGCAGCCTCAAAGGCCTAGCGGGGGGTAACCAAGAGACCCAGTACTTC.

J is TRBJ2-7 and V is TRBV4-1, with 11 bases that match TRBD1. From germline, CDR1 is MGHRA and CDR2 YSYEKL. Unmatched junction bases numbered 2, after V lost 0 bases and J lost 7 bases. This CDR3 contains 14 residues. The CDR3 DNA follows: TGCGCCAGCAGCCAAGAGGACAGGGGGCTGGAGCAGTACTTC. Translated, it gives CASSQEDRGLEQYF.

A single count supports this clonotype. The J gene is TRBJ1-2, the V gene TRBV4-1; possibly TRBD1 for D (6 bases). The CDR3 contains 14 residues. From germline, CDR1 is MGHRA and CDR2 YSYEKL. Deletions cut 0 bases from V and 6 bases from J, with 11 bases between. The CDR3 reads CASSQDPQGNGYTF. In DNA, the CDR3 is TGCGCCAGCAGCCAAGACCCCCAGGGGAATGGCTACACCTTC.

The V call is TRBV19, the J call TRBJ1-5; D is uncertain. Trimming pared 0 bases from V and 2 bases from J, leaving 8 bases between. Looked up from germline, CDR1 is LNHDA and CDR2 is SQIVND (reference sequence). The CDR3 is made up of 15 amino acids. CDR3 loop: CASSIEGLGNQPQHF. Written as DNA, the CDR3 is TGTGCCAGTAGTATAGAGGGTTTGGGCAATCAGCCCCAGCATTTT. Using reference TRBV19 and TRBJ1-5 for the parts outside the CDR3, the full variable domain is DGGITQSPKYLFRKEGQNVTLSCEQNLNHDAMYWYRQDPGQGLRLIYYSQIVNDFQKGDIAEGYSVSREKKESFPLTVTSAQKNPTAFYLCASSIEGLGNQPQHFGDGTRLSIL.

J is TRBJ1-2 and V is TRBV6-1; D possibly corresponds to TRBD1 (5 bases). This CDR3 is 14 amino acids long. Trimming removed 8 bases at V and 2 bases at J, with 15 bases between. Germline V gene lookup returns CDR1 MNHNS and CDR2 SASEGT. CDR3 sequence (DNA): TGTGCCAGCCACCGGGACCCAGGAAACTATGGCTACACCTTC. This gives the protein CASHRDPGNYGYTF.

The rearrangement links TRBV5-1 to TRBJ1-2; tentatively, D is TRBD1 (5 bases). The ends were cut back, 2 bases at V and 7 bases at J, with 12 bases in the middle. Germline-derived CDR1 and CDR2 are SGHRS and YFSETQ. The CDR3 is 13 amino acids. The CDR3 sequence: CASSFEGLPGYTF. In DNA form, the CDR3 reads TGCGCCAGCAGCTTCGAGGGGCTGCCTGGCTACACCTTC.